The 10 T cell receptor beta chains reported below all come from one sample, sequenced in a study of OX40 agonist ivuxolimab in advanced cancers. Libraries were constructed by the immunoSEQ multiplex PCR assay. Imported from immuneACCESS, the table was reduced by TCRdb to in-frame sequences with V and J called. These copies leave out some clones; in studies compared against another copy, an unresolved V gene accounts for under half, and the cause of the remainder is not known. Across this sample there are tens of thousands of clones, with approximately 87% seen only once. The top ten constitute around 6.6% of the sample. The starting material was CD4+ or CD8+ T cells sorted from blood, obtained in a trial of the OX40 agonist ivuxolimab. Source of these receptors: an adult with an advanced solid tumor such as melanoma, head and neck, liver or kidney cancer.

The chain combines TRBV4-3 with TRBJ2-2; perhaps TRBD1 as D (6 bases). V gave up 1 base and J gave up 6 bases, with 9 bases separating them. The CDR3 sequence is 14 residues long. From germline, CDR1 is LGHNA and CDR2 YSLEER. The DNA for the CDR3 is TGCGCCAGCAGCCAAGCAGGGGTGGCCGGGGAGCTGTTTTTT. Protein product: CASSQAGVAGELFF.

The CDR3 DNA sequence: TGTGCCAGCAGCTTCCGACAGTCTTTCTTTTCCCAGCATTTT. This encodes CASSFRQSFFSQHF. V and J are TRBV5-6 and TRBJ1-5; tentative D call: TRBD1 (5 bases). V was cut by 2 bases and J by 11 bases, with 17 bases left in between. The CDR3 spans 14 residues. CDR1 SGHDT and CDR2 YYEEEE come from the germline V gene.

This clone has a handful of counts. The rearrangement joins TRBV5-6 to TRBJ2-7; 7 positions agree with TRBD1. Germline CDR1 and CDR2: SGHDT and YYEEEE. The CDR3 extends over 12 amino acids. Unmatched junction bases numbered 0, after V lost 3 bases and J lost 3 bases. The CDR3 spells CASSWTGYEQYF. The CDR3 DNA follows: TGTGCCAGCAGCTGGACAGGCTACGAGCAGTACTTC.

This clone is a singleton in its sample. The rearrangement uses TRBV9 and TRBJ2-7; D gene unclear. Germline lookup yields CDR1 SGDLS and CDR2 YYNGEE. Trimming removed 3 bases at V and 5 bases at J, with 6 bases between. This CDR3 is built from 11 residues. The CDR3 sequence is CASSASNEQYF. The CDR3 region has the DNA TGTGCCAGCAGCGCAAGCAACGAGCAGTACTTC.

The rearrangement links TRBV5-1 to TRBJ1-1, with D perhaps matching TRBD1 (6 bases). Trimming pared 1 base from V and 3 bases from J, leaving 22 bases between. The CDR3 sequence is 18 residues long. CDR1 is SGHRS and CDR2 is YFSETQ in the germline V gene. The DNA of the CDR3 is TGCGCCAGCAGCTTGCACCCTTTGACAGGTGTATGGGACACTGAAGCTTTCTTT. Translated, it gives CASSLHPLTGVWDTEAFF. Complete variable domain (other parts from reference TRBV5-1 and TRBJ1-1): KAGVTQTPRYLIKTRGQQVTLSCSPISGHRSVSWYQQTPGQGLQFLFEYFSETQRNKGNFPGRFSGRQFSNSRSEMNVSTLELGDSALYLCASSLHPLTGVWDTEAFFGQGTRLTVV.

The chain recombines TRBV4-2 with TRBJ1-3; D ambiguous. Trimming stripped 4 bases from V and 0 bases from J, with 16 bases between. Germline assignment: CDR1 LGHNA and CDR2 YNFKEQ. The CDR3 is 17 residues long. The CDR3 reads CASSLLVGINSGNTIYF. The CDR3, as DNA: TGTGCCAGCAGCCTTCTGGTCGGCATCAACTCTGGAAACACCATATATTTT.

The V and J genes are TRBV6-6 and TRBJ2-7, with 7 positions matching TRBD1. Germline V gene data show CDR1 as MNHNY and CDR2 as SVGAGI (reference sequence). The V and J ends lost 2 bases and 0 bases, in that order; junction bases with no gene match: 4. The CDR3 is 15 amino acids. CDR3 DNA sequence: TGTGCCAGCAGTTACGGGACAGAATTCTCCTACGAGCAGTACTTC. Its translation: CASSYGTEFSYEQYF.

This chain connects TRBV28 to TRBJ2-1; D gene ambiguous. CDR3 length equals 16 residues. Germline lookup yields CDR1 MDHEN and CDR2 SYDVKM. V lost 1 base and J lost 2, with 12 bases in between. DNA for the CDR3: TGTGCCAGCAGTTTATCGGTGACTCTTACCTACAATGAGCAGTTCTTC. Its protein product is CASSLSVTLTYNEQFF.

CDR3 DNA sequence: TGTGCCAGCAGCTTGGGGTCTTGGAACACTGAAGCTTTCTTT. Translated: CASSLGSWNTEAFF. The chain joins TRBV5-4 to TRBJ1-1; D unresolved. Trimming took off 0 bases at V and 1 base at J, with 7 bases between the two ends. Germline V lookup: CDR1 SGHNT, CDR2 YYREEE (reference sequence). CDR3 length equals 14 residues.

In DNA, the CDR3 is TGTGCCAGCAGCTATACCGGGGGCAGGGGAGAGACCCAGTACTTC. Protein: CASSYTGGRGETQYF. The chain joins TRBV7-8 to TRBJ2-5; TRBD1 or TRBD2 may be the D gene (6 bases each). Germline values: CDR1 SGHVS, CDR2 FQNEAQ. Trimming took 4 bases from V and 4 from J, leaving 16 bases between them. The CDR3 runs to 15 residues. Drawing the rest from reference TRBV7-8 and TRBJ2-5, the complete variable domain is GAGVSQSPRYKVAKRGQDVALRCDPISGHVSLFWYQQALGQGPEFLTYFQNEAQLDKSGLPSDRFFAERPEGSVSTLKIQRTQQEDSAVYLCASSYTGGRGETQYFGPGTRLLVL.